This T cell receptor beta chain appears in the sequencing data of a study of technical replicates of blood from several donors. Repertoires were generated with immunoSEQ multiplex PCR, while TCRdb's copy carries only in-frame clones and drops some. This repertoire shows 100,000 or so clones, about 96% found once; its top ten account for 0.36%. This receptor was taken from a human donor in good health. The sample taken for sequencing was T cells isolated from PBMCs.

Here the CDR3 DNA reads TGTGCCATCTCTACCGGGAGCTCCTACGAGCAGTACTTC. It translates to CAISTGSSYEQYF. This chain connects TRBV6-1 to TRBJ2-7; tentative D call: TRBD2 (6 bases). Trimming cost V 10 bases and J 0 bases, with 13 bases left between them. The CDR3 spans 13 residues. Germline CDR1 is MNHNS and CDR2 is SASEGT.